The clone carrying this TCR beta chain was seen many times. Its target is not known. TCRdb itself ran the reads through MiXCR, one entry per CDR3 protein. The top ten clones hold 10% to 15% of a sample with 900,000 to 950,000 distinct CDR3 sequences, about 33% of them seen once. The sample belongs to a study of T cell repertoires in cytomegalovirus infection. In the study overall: Indicated by public TCR beta signatures were CMV infection and matching HLA type. General study findings and limits: Clonotypes of TCR beta that were HLA-C-restricted and CMV-specific dominated the ex vivo response. Summed public TCR beta family frequency identified CMV carriers bearing the relevant HLA.

CDR3 length equals 15 residues. Germline-derived CDR1 and CDR2 are SGHTA and FQGNSA. V dropped 0 bases and J dropped 0 bases, with 9 bases sitting between them. The receptor's source is a human donor in good health (CMV status not recorded). Some clones in this sample may be carry-over from other donors' samples. The specimen comprised cultured CD8+ T cells from PBMCs, sampled from culture after CMV antigen stimulation. The chain uses TRBV7-2 and TRBJ2-7, with D possibly TRBD1 on 6 matching bases. The DNA for the CDR3 is TGTGCCAGCAGCTTAGCAGGGGGACCCTCCTACGAGCAGTACTTC. Its protein product is CASSLAGGPSYEQYF.